This entry describes one TCR beta chain. No antigen is known for it. It has no much larger one-base neighbor in the sample; base qualities were not kept. The library was produced with the immunoSEQ multiplex PCR assay. For the multiplex PCR, a mixture combining 60 forward primers for TCR Vbeta segments and 13 reverse primers for TCR Jbeta segments was used. The CDR3 region of rearranged TCR beta genes was amplified from genomic DNA with a multiplex PCR assay. On the Illumina HiSeq System, the amplified TCR beta libraries were sequenced as 87-base-pair reads. Under the source paper's analysis protocol: Across the 670 or so repertoires, a later analysis counted about 81 million unique TCR beta chains, some 11 million of which were shared by at least two donors. To remove PCR and sequencing errors, raw reads were error-corrected and collapsed into unique sequences using a nearest-neighbor algorithm that merged closely related sequences. CDR3 sequences were aligned to IMGT reference sequences to assign V, D and J gene segments. Each retained sequence needed at least a six-nucleotide match to both a V gene segment and a J gene segment. A rearrangement was called productive if the CDR3 had no stop codons and remained in frame with V and J, and every other rearrangement was called non-productive. Following IMGT convention, CDR3 was defined as the stretch from the second conserved V-encoded cysteine to the conserved J-encoded phenylalanine. Sequences without an unambiguous match to a single V gene segment were excluded from the earlier analysis of about 630 of the donors. An earlier analysis of some 610 of the donors called V segments functional above 56.7% productive rearrangements and segregating when the between-donor standard deviation exceeded 5%. To diagnose cytomegalovirus status from the catalog of TCR beta chain sequences, a statistical classification framework was built. In a later analysis, TCR nucleotide sequences were compared against IMGT/GENE-DB human TR gene sequences so that V and J genes could be assigned. Using the TCRdist pipeline, a later analysis assigned CDR3 sequences along with most-parsimonious VDJ recombination scenarios. In a later analysis, each TCR beta chain was defined by its CDR3 amino acid sequence together with its V-gene family, and reads without a unique V-gene family were excluded. In a later analysis, a few hundred highly shared, low-generation-probability nucleotide sequences were removed to address suspected cross-contamination and a sequencing artifact. A later analysis calculated a clonal expansion index for each public chain from normalized within-repertoire ranks of inferred template counts. Generation probabilities in a later analysis came from a VDJ recombination model fitted to out-of-frame rearrangements, and those results were checked against IGoR. In a later analysis, hypergeometric tests were used to score TCR-TCR, TCR-HLA and TCR-CMV co-occurrence, with a repertoire-size bias correction applied to TCR pairs. To estimate false discovery rates, a later analysis permuted the HLA or CMV assignments 20 times. In a later analysis, co-occurring TCRs were grouped using DBSCAN, with TCRdist sequence similarity added in when clustering inside HLA-allele-positive subsets. Repertoires with fewer than 30,000 or more than 120,000 public chains were left out of co-occurrence clustering, as were about five repertoires with anomalous nucleotide sharing. Sourced from immuneACCESS, this table was stored by TCRdb with only in-frame sequences that have V and J called. A share of the clones is absent; for the studies checked, an unresolved V gene accounts for under half, and the remainder has no known explanation. V, J and clone size reflect that table, while D and trimming were determined from the DNA. The sample contains approximately 97,000 clones, around 68% of them found a single time. The ten top clones hold 4.5% to 5% of the sample.

The cohort comprised several hundred healthy bone marrow donors. At the time of sampling, every cohort member was nominally healthy, though immune exposures that went unrecorded were likely present. CMV serostatus was recorded as positive for roughly 300 and negative for about 50% of the 666 cohort members, whereas no CMV serostatus was recorded for the donor in question. Each donor provided a peripheral blood sample, and peripheral blood mononuclear cells were used for TCR beta sequencing. The Qiagen DNeasy Blood Extraction Kit was used to extract genomic DNA from the blood cell samples. As encoded in the germline V gene (reference sequence), CDR1 is GTSNPN while CDR2 is SVGIG. Trimmed from V: 1 base; trimmed from J: 7 bases; junction bases lacking a gene match: 11. The CDR3 numbers 15 residues from cysteine through phenylalanine. The only DNA kept is the CDR3, 45 bases in frame from the first base.

This sample is drawn from a study of cytomegalovirus exposure and HLA in healthy donors (dated by TCRdb to the late 2010s). Looking at the study overall: An earlier analysis of several hundred of the donors reported 250 to 300 Gb of sequence data and some 120 million unique TCR beta sequences from 150 million to 200 million T cells. Around 330 gigabases of sequencing data and around 90 million unique TCR sequences made up an early release that covered nearly 650 HLA-typed donors. The genetic ancestry cluster associated with self-reported Caucasian donors included about four fifths of the roughly 400 genotyped donors. The study aimed to test whether cataloging public T cell receptors could reveal signatures of past pathogen exposure. The study profiled the T cell repertoires of fewer than 850 subjects by immunosequencing and related them to cytomegalovirus serostatus. Along with the approximately 620-subject first cohort, a separate validation cohort of approximately 110 different subjects was used. The study combined high-throughput TCR immunosequencing, statistical association of individual TCRs with disease status, and machine learning to predict cytomegalovirus infection status. A later analysis re-analyzed previously published TCR beta repertoires from several hundred donors and added high-resolution HLA genotyping to study TCR occurrence patterns. Rather than using new phenotypic data, the later analysis identified candidate immune exposures from TCR beta sequences and from how often those sequences occurred across donors. An earlier analysis of several hundred of the donors applied high-throughput TCR beta sequencing to assess whether each TCR beta V gene segment acted as functional or pseudogenic. Donor age, sex, ethnicity and CMV serostatus were compiled alongside the repertoire data. A later genetic analysis used genome-wide SNP genotypes for about three fifths of the roughly 700 donors, treating that subset as a discovery cohort. Every discovery cohort repertoire had been produced on one sequencing platform. HLA typing covered class I and class II loci at four-digit resolution. Typing coverage varied by locus: roughly 629-640 donors for A, B, C, DRB1 and DQB1; under 550 for DQA1; more than 600 for DPA1; roughly 470 for DPB1. Because of strong linkage in the cohort, roughly five DR-DQ haplotypes were treated as single units for association and clustering. Among some 410 genotyped donors of the cohort, an average of around 220,000 unique TCR beta nucleotide sequences was sequenced per donor, of which approximately 19% were non-productive.

The full study reports these points: Most TCR sequences were seen in very few donors, while some public TCRs were found in many individuals. When HLA alleles, especially DR and DQ, strongly co-occurred, attributing TCR associations to individual alleles was difficult. A further reported finding was that TCR beta sequences accurately predicted the HLA-A and HLA-B alleles for most subjects in the first cohort. CMV serostatus was the only immune exposure information available for the cohort. An association between a missense DCLRE1C variant and V-gene and J-gene trimming of TCR beta chains was found in a later genetic analysis and replicated in an independent cohort. A group of highly shared sequence variants was considered likely to be a technical artifact of the sequencing pipeline. Some IMGT-functional V segments, including TRBV6-2 and TRBV6-3, could not be distinguished by the 87-base-pair reads and were therefore excluded. Compared with equally common non-associated chains, HLA-associated TCR beta chains in a later analysis were more clonally expanded and had lower generation probabilities. Roughly uniform sequencing depth across donors was assumed in presence/absence analyses, although this assumption may not hold. At a false discovery rate of 0.05, a later analysis linked approximately 18,000 TCR beta sequences to specific HLA alleles. Compared with the roughly 670-donor mean, donors in an Asian-associated ancestry cluster had fewer N-insertions in productive TCRs, according to a later genetic analysis. In a later analysis, TCR association rates were found to vary across HLA loci, with the most associated TCRs seen for DRB1 alleles and the fewest for HLA-C alleles. It was suggested by the authors that the approach could potentially be generalized to other disease states and immunological phenotypes. In an earlier analysis of under 600 of the donors, most TCR beta V segments were observed in productive rearrangements about 90% or about 30% of the time, broadly matching IMGT annotations. In both the original and validation cohorts, the classifier was reported to diagnose cytomegalovirus status with high specificity and sensitivity. Some 16 rarely observed V segments, including chromosome 9 orphons, were excluded from the earlier analysis of approximately 500 of the donors because counts were too low. Correlated functional status among segregating V segments might be attributable to linkage disequilibrium, but an unknown experimental factor could not be ruled out. A later analysis reported that several top co-occurrence clusters appeared linked to parvovirus B19, influenza, CMV and Epstein-Barr virus. Most CMV-associated TCR beta chains appeared to be HLA-restricted in a later analysis, and the HLA associations seemed to be driven largely by CMV exposure. A few of the identified cytomegalovirus-associated TCR beta chains were confirmed in vitro to be specific for cytomegalovirus antigens. Only TCR beta chains were sequenced in this cohort, and the absence of alpha or paired-chain data limited detectable features. Because some donors lacked HLA typing at each locus, the association tests relied only on the typed subset. The study listed 164 TCR beta chains as associated with cytomegalovirus.

The chain is encoded by TRBV30 joined to TRBJ2-7; 9 bases in the middle match TRBD1. The sequence was collected from a human donor in good health. The sample taken for sequencing was PBMCs. The nucleotide sequence reads TGTGCCTGGAGTGACCCGGGACAGGGCTTTTGGGAGCAGTACTTC. The translation is CAWSDPGQGFWEQYF.